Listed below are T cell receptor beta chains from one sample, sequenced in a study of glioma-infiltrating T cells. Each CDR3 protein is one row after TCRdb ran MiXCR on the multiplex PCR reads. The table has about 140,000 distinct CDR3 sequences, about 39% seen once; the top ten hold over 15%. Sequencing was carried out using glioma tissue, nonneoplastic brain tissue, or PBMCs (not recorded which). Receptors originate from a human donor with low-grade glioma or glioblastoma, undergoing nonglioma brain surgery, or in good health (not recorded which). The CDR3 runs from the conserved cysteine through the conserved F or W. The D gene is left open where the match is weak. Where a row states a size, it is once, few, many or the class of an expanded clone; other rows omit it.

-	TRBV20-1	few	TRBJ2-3	CSAIFPGDHRTDTQYF	TGCAGTGCTATATTCCCTGGCGATCACCGCACAGATACGCAGTATTTT
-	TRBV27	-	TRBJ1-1	CASSLRRLPNTEAFF	TGTGCCAGCAGTTTACGCCGACTCCCGAACACTGAAGCTTTCTTT
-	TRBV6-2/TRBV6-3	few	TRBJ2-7	CASSAGISYEQYF	TGTGCCAGCAGCGCCGGGATTAGCTACGAGCAGTACTTC
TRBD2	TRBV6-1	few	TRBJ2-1	CASSAPYSGGRNEQFF	TGTGCCAGCAGTGCCCCCTATTCGGGAGGGAGGAATGAGCAGTTCTTC
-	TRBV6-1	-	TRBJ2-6	CASTSSGANVLTF	TGTGCCAGCACTTCATCCGGGGCCAACGTCCTGACTTTC
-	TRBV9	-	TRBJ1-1	CASSALWGGTEAFF	TGTGCCAGCAGCGCCCTGTGGGGAGGCACTGAAGCTTTCTTT
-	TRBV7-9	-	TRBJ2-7	CASSLEKGILYEQHF	TGTGCCAGCAGCTTAGAGAAGGGGATTCTCTACGAGCAGCACTTC
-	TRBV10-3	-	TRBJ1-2	CAISTQANYGYTF	TGTGCCATCAGCACTCAGGCAAACTATGGCTACACCTTC
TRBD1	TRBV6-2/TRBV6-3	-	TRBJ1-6	CASGTGVNSPLHF	TGTGCCAGCGGGACAGGCGTTAATTCACCCCTCCACTTT
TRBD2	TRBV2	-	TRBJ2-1	CASSENHPSGRKRNEQFF	TGTGCCAGCAGTGAAAACCATCCTAGCGGGAGAAAGAGAAATGAGCAGTTCTTC
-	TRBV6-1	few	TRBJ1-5	CASLIDPIINQPQHF	TGTGCCAGCCTAATTGACCCTATTATCAATCAGCCCCAGCATTTT
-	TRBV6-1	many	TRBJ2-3	CASSQADTQYF	TGTGCCAGCAGTCAGGCAGATACGCAGTATTTT
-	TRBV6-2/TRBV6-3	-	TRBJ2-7	CASSSLTAYEQYF	TGTGCCAGCAGTTCCTTGACTGCCTACGAGCAGTACTTC
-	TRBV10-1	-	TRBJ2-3	CASPGGGHTDSQYF	TGCGCCAGCCCCGGGGGAGGACACACAGATTCGCAGTATTTT
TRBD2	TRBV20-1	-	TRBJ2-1	CSARDLGLAQSSYNEQFF	TGCAGTGCTAGAGATTTGGGACTAGCGCAAAGCTCCTACAATGAGCAGTTCTTC
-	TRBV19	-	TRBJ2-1	CASSIIRGTLDNEQFF	TGTGCCAGTAGTATAATCCGCGGAACCCTCGACAATGAGCAGTTCTTC
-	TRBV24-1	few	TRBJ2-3	CATSDPGTPAADTQYF	TGTGCCACCAGTGATCCAGGGACTCCGGCCGCAGATACGCAGTATTTT
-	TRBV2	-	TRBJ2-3	CASRVRDTRGDTQYF	TGTGCCAGCAGGGTTCGGGACACCCGTGGGGATACGCAGTATTTT
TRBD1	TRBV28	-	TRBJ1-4	CASIGTVNEKLFF	TGTGCCAGCATTGGGACAGTTAATGAAAAACTGTTTTTT
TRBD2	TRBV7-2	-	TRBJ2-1	CASSHPRRRLAGSYDEQFF	TGTGCCAGCAGTCATCCCCGCCGCAGACTAGCGGGAAGTTATGATGAGCAGTTCTTC
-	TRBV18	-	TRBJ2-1	CASSPGNNEKFF	TGTGCCAGCTCACCCGGGAACAATGAGAAGTTCTTC
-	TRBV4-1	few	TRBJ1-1	CASSQAYNTEAFF	TGCGCCAGCAGCCAAGCGTACAACACTGAAGCTTTCTTT
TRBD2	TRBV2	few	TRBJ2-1	CASSGTRNNEQFF	TGTGCCAGCTCTGGGACTAGGAACAATGAGCAGTTCTTC
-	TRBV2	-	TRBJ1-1	CASRTATEAFF	TGTGCCAGCAGAACAGCTACTGAAGCTTTCTTT
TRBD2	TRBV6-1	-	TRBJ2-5	CASSYRAGYQETQYF	TGTGCCAGCAGCTACCGAGCGGGGTATCAAGAGACCCAGTACTTC
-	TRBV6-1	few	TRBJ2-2	CASRPQLNTGELFF	TGTGCCAGCAGACCACAACTAAACACCGGGGAGCTGTTTTTT
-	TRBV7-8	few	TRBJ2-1	CASSLVQLGNEQFF	TGTGCCAGCAGCTTAGTCCAGCTCGGCAATGAGCAGTTCTTC
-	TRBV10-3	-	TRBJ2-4	CAHQGNNIKYF	TGTGCCCATCAGGGAAATAACATTAAGTACTTC
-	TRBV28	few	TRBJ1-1	CASSSPQVPGTEAFF	TGTGCCAGCAGTTCCCCCCAAGTCCCTGGGACTGAAGCTTTCTTT
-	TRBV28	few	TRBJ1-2	CASSLAAVQTHSYTF	TGTGCCAGCAGTTTGGCGGCAGTCCAAACCCATAGCTACACCTTC
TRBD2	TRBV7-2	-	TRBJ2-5	CASSSTSGKETQYF	TGTGCCAGCAGTTCGACTAGCGGGAAAGAGACCCAGTACTTC
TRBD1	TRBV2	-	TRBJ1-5	CASGVGDSYSNQPQHF	TGTGCCAGCGGTGTAGGGGACAGCTATAGCAATCAGCCCCAGCATTTT
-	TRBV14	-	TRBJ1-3	CASSQGHGRSGNTIYF	TGTGCCAGCAGCCAAGGACACGGAAGATCTGGAAACACCATATATTTT
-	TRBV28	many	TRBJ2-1	CASSSPPANEQFF	TGTGCCAGCAGTTCACCTCCCGCAAATGAGCAGTTCTTC
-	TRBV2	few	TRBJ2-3	CASVYSTDTQYF	TGTGCCAGCGTCTATAGCACAGATACGCAGTATTTT
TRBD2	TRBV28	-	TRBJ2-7	CASSLGSGGPLSYEQYF	TGTGCCAGCAGCTTAGGGAGCGGGGGGCCCCTCTCCTACGAGCAGTACTTC
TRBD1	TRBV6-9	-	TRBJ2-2	CASSSTGIRELFF	TGTGCCAGCAGTTCGACAGGGATTCGGGAGCTGTTTTTT
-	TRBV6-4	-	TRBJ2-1	CASSGANNEQFF	TGTGCCAGCAGTGGCGCTAACAATGAGCAGTTCTTC
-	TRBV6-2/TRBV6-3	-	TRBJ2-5	CASSLPDGAETQYF	TGTGCCAGCAGCTTACCAGACGGGGCAGAGACCCAGTACTTC
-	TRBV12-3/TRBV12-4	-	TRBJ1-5	CASSRYSGNQPQHF	TGTGCCAGCAGCCGATACAGCGGCAATCAGCCCCAGCATTTT
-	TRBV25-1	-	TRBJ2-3	CASSTLLRQGTDTQYF	TGTGCCAGCAGTACCCTCCTCCGACAGGGCACAGATACGCAGTATTTT
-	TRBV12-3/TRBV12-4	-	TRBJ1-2	CASSLMGSSYGYTF	TGTGCCAGCAGTTTAATGGGGTCTAGCTATGGCTACACCTTC
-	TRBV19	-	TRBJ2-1	CASSLTWGDEQFF	TGTGCCAGTAGCCTTACTTGGGGCGATGAGCAGTTCTTC
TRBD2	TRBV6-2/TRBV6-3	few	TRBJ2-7	CAIPTLGGTYEQYF	TGTGCCATCCCGACTCTGGGGGGGACCTACGAGCAGTACTTC
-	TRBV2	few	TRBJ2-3	CASSRRINTDTQYF	TGTGCCAGCAGTCGCCGAATTAACACAGATACGCAGTATTTT
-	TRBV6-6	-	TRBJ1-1	CASSYSRRLTEAFF	TGTGCCAGCAGTTACTCCCGTCGTTTAACTGAAGCTTTCTTT
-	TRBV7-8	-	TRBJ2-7	CASSSSLEAYEQYF	TGTGCCAGCAGCTCAAGCCTCGAGGCCTACGAGCAGTACTTC
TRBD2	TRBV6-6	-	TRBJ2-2	CASSYASGFTGELFF	TGTGCCAGCAGTTACGCTAGCGGATTCACCGGGGAGCTGTTTTTT
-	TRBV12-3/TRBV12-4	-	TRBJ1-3	CASSLQGPPGNTIYF	TGTGCCAGCAGTCTACAGGGCCCGCCTGGAAACACCATATATTTT
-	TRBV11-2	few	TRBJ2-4	CASSSPRGAKNIQYF	TGTGCCAGCAGCTCTCCTCGTGGAGCCAAAAACATTCAGTACTTC
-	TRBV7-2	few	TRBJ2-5	CASSLAVGLGQETQYF	TGTGCCAGCAGCTTAGCGGTTGGGTTAGGGCAAGAGACCCAGTACTTC
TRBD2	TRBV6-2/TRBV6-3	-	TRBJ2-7	CASRLRGGLSEQYF	TGTGCCAGCAGACTTCGGGGGGGGCTGAGCGAGCAGTACTTC
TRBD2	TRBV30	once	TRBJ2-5	CAWSHIAGEETQYF	TGTGCCTGGAGTCATATAGCGGGAGAGGAGACCCAGTACTTC
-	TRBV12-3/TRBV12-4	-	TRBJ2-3	CASSLMTDAPDTQYF	TGTGCCAGCAGTTTGATGACTGACGCACCAGATACGCAGTATTTT
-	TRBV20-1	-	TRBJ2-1	CSARQEESDNEQFF	TGCAGTGCTAGGCAGGAAGAAAGCGACAATGAGCAGTTCTTC
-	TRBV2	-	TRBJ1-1	CASSFRLHTEAFF	TGTGCCAGCAGTTTTAGGCTACACACTGAAGCTTTCTTT
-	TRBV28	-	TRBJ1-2	CANSPRTYGYTF	TGTGCCAACAGTCCACGGACCTATGGCTACACCTTC
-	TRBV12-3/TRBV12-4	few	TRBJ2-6	CASTMTAGANVLTF	TGTGCCAGCACCATGACAGCTGGGGCCAACGTCCTGACTTTC
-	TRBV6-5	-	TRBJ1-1	CAIRRGGANTEAFF	TGTGCCATCAGGCGGGGGGGGGCGAACACTGAAGCTTTCTTT